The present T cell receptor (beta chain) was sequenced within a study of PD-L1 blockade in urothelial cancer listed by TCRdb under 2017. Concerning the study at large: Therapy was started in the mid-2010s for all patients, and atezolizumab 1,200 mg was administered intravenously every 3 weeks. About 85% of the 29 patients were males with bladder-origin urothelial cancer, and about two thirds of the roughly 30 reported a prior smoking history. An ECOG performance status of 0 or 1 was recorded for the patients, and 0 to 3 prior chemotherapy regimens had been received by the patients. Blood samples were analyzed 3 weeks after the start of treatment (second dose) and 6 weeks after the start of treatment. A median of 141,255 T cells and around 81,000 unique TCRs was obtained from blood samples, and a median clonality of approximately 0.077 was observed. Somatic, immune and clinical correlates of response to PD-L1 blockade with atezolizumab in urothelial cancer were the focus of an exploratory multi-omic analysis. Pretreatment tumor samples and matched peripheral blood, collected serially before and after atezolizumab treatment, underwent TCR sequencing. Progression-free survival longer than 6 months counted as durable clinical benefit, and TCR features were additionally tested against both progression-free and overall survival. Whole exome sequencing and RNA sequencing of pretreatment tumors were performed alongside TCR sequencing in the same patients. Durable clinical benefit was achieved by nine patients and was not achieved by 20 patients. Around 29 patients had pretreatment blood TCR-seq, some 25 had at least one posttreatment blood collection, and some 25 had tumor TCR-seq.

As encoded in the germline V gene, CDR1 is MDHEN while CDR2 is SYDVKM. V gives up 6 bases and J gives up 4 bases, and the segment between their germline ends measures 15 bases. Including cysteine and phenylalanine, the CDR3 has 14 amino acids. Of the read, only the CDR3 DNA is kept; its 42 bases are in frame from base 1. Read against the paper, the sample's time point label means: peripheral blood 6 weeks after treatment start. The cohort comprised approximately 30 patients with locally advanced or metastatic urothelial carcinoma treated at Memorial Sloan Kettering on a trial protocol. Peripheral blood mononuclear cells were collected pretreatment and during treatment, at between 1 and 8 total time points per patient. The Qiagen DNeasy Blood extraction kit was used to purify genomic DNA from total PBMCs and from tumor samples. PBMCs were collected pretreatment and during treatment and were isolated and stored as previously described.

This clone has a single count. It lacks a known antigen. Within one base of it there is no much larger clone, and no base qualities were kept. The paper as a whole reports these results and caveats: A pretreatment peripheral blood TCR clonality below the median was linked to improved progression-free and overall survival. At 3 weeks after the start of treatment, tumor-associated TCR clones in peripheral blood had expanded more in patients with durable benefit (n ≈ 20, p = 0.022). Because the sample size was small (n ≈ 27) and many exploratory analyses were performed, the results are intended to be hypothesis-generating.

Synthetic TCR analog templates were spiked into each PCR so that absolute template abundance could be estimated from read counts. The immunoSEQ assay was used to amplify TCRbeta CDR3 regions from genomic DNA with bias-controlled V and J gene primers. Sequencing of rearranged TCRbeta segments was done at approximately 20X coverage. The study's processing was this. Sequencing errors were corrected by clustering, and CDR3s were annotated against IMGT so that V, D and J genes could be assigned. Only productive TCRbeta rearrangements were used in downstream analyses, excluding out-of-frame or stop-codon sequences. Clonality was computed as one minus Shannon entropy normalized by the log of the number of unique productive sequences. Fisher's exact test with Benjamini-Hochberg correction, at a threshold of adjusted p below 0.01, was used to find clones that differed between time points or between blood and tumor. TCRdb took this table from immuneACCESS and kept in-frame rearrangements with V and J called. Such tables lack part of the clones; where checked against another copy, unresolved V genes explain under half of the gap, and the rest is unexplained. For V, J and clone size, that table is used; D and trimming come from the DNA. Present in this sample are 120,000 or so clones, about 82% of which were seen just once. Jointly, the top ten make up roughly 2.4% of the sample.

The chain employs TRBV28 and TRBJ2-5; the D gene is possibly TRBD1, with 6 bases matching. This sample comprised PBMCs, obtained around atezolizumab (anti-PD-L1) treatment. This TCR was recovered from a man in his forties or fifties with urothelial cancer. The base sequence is TGTGCCAGCAGGCCGACCGGCAGGGGAGAGACCCAGTACTTC. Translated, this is CASRPTGRGETQYF.